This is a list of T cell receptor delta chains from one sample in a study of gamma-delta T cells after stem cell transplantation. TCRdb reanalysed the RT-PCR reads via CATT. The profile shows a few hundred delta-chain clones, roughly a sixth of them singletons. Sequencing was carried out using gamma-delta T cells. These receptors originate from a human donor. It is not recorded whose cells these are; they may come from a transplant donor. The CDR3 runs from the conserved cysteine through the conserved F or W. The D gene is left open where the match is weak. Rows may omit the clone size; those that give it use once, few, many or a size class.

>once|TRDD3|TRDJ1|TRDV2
CACDNWGIRADKLIF
TGTGCCTGTGACAACTGGGGGATCCGGGCCGATAAACTCATCTTT
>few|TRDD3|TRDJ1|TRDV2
CACDTLGDTSTDKLIF
TGTGCCTGTGACACACTGGGGGATACGTCCACCGATAAACTCATCTTT
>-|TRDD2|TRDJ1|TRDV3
CACPSYGAIRIGDADKLIF
TGTGCATGCCCTTCCTACGGGGCGATACGTATCGGAGACGCCGATAAACTCATCTTT
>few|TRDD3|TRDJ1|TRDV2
CACDKLGDTRGDTDKLIF
TGTGCCTGTGACAAGCTGGGGGATACGCGAGGTGACACCGATAAACTCATCTTT
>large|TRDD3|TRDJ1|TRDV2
CACDSLLGDPSYTDKLIF
TGTGCCTGTGACTCCCTACTGGGGGACCCCTCGTACACCGATAAACTCATCTTT
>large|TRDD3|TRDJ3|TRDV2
CACDTVDTGGNSWDTRQMFF
TGTGCCTGTGACACCGTGGATACTGGGGGAAACTCCTGGGACACCCGACAGATGTTTTTC
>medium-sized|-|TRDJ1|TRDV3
CACPSYGGIRIGDADKLIF
TGTGCATGCCCTTCCTACGGGGGGATACGTATCGGAGACGCCGATAAACTCATCTTT
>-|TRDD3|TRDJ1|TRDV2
CACDTRTGGYAPLVDKLIF
TGTGCCTGTGACACTCGTACTGGGGGATACGCACCCCTTGTGGATAAACTCATCTTT
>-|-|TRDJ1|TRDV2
CACDRRAMYTDKLIF
TGTGCCTGTGACCGGCGGGCCATGTACACCGATAAACTCATCTTT
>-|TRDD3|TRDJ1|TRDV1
CALGAPSRAKGLGASTDKLIF
TGTGCTCTTGGGGCCCCTTCTCGTGCGAAGGGACTGGGGGCCAGTACCGATAAACTCATCTTT
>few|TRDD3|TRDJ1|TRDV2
CACDTVLGSRPYTDKLIF
TGTGCCTGTGACACCGTACTGGGGTCCCGCCCGTACACCGATAAACTCATCTTT
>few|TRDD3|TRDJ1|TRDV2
CACDNVVLGDTWIGDKLIF
TGTGCCTGTGACAACGTGGTACTGGGGGATACTTGGATAGGCGATAAACTCATCTTT
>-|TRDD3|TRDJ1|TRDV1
CALGAPPRAKGLGASTDKLIF
TGTGCTCTTGGGGCCCCTCCTCGTGCGAAGGGACTGGGGGCCAGTACCGATAAACTCATCTTT
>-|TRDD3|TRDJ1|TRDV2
CACDLLGDTGHTDKLIF
TGTGCCTGTGACTTACTGGGGGATACGGGCCACACCGATAAACTCATCTTT
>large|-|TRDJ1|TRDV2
CACDTLVLFTDKLIF
TGTGCCTGTGACACCCTCGTGCTTTTCACCGATAAACTCATCTTT
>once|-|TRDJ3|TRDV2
CACDTVGGSSWDTRQMFF
TGTGCCTGTGACACCGTGGGGGGCAGCTCCTGGGACACCCGACAGATGTTTTTC
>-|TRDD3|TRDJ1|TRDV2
CACDTLTGGYRDDKLIF
TGTGCCTGTGACACGCTTACTGGGGGATACCGAGACGATAAACTCATCTTT
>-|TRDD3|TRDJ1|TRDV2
CACDSLLGDTDTDKLIF
TGTGCCTGTGACTCCTTACTGGGGGATACAGACACCGATAAACTCATCTTT
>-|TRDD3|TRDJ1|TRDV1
CALGERSSYGTYRGYADKLIF
TGTGCTCTTGGGGAACGGTCTTCTTACGGTACGTATAGGGGATACGCCGATAAACTCATCTTT
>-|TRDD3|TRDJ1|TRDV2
CACDTVGDTRTDKLIF
TGTGCCTGTGACACCGTTGGGGATACGCGCACCGATAAACTCATCTTT
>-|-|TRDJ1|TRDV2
CACDTVGSVLPPLIF
TGTGCCTGTGACACCGTAGGATCAGTACTGCCACCCCTCATCTTT
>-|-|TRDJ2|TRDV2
CACDTGRYEAAQLFF
TGTGCCTGTGACACCGGGCGATACGAGGCAGCACAACTCTTCTTT
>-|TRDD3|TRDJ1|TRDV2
CACDSLGDTRGDTDKLIF
TGTGCCTGTGACAGCCTGGGGGATACGCGAGGTGACACCGATAAACTCATCTTT
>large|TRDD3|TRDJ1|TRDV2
CACDTVGDKRTDKLIF
TGTGCCTGTGACACCGTCGGGGATAAAAGAACCGATAAACTCATCTTT
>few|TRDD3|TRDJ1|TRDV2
CACDRWGTLPPYTDKLIF
TGTGCCTGTGACAGATGGGGGACTCTCCCGCCGTACACCGATAAACTCATCTTT
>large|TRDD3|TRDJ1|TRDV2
CACDPVLGDTRQKYTDKLIF
TGTGCCTGTGACCCAGTACTGGGGGATACGCGGCAAAAGTACACCGATAAACTCATCTTT
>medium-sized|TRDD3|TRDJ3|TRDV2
CACDTGGLGDLSSWDTRQMFF
TGTGCCTGTGACACCGGGGGACTGGGGGACCTCAGCTCCTGGGACACCCGACAGATGTTTTTC
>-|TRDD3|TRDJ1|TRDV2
CACDDVLGDTGDKLIF
TGTGCCTGTGACGACGTACTGGGGGATACTGGCGATAAACTCATCTTT
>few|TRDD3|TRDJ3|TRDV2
CACDGAGGPSSWDTRQMFF
TGTGCCTGTGACGGGGCTGGGGGACCTAGCTCCTGGGACACCCGACAGATGTTTTTC
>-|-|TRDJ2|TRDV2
CACGRRTLTAQLFF
TGTGCCTGTGGCCGTAGGACCTTGACAGCACAACTCTTCTTT
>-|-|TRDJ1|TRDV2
CACDAVSPSKASKLIF
TGTGCCTGTGACGCGGTGTCCCCTTCAAAAGCTTCTAAACTCATCTTT
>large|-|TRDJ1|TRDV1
CALGELRTVRGFLRIVGDKRDTDKLIF
TGTGCTCTTGGGGAACTAAGGACGGTTCGCGGCTTCCTACGAATTGTGGGGGATAAGCGGGACACCGATAAACTCATCTTT
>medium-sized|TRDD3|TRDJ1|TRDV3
CAFESRITFPTTGGYGRDKLIF
TGTGCCTTTGAGTCCAGGATCACCTTCCCGACCACTGGGGGATACGGACGCGATAAACTCATCTTT
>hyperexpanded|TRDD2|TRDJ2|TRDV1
CALGEGLSGRILPTYPALTAQLFF
TGTGCTCTTGGGGAAGGTTTGTCTGGTAGGATACTTCCTACCTACCCCGCTTTGACAGCACAACTCTTCTTT
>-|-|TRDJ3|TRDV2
CACDTGGPSSWDTRQMFF
TGTGCCTGTGACACCGGGGGGCCGAGCTCCTGGGACACCCGACAGATGTTTTTC
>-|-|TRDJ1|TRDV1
CALGVDLPQNKLIF
TGTGCTCTTGGGGTCGATCTCCCTCAGAATAAACTCATCTTT
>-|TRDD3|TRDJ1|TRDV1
CALGEGTSGGYDGGSKLIF
TGTGCTCTTGGGGAAGGGACCTCTGGGGGATACGACGGAGGGAGTAAACTCATCTTT